This T cell receptor (beta chain) came from a study of lymphopenia after photon versus proton radiotherapy. To note about this clone: Its target is unknown.

CDR3 length: 14 amino acids. Trimming took off 0 bases at V and 5 bases at J, with 11 bases between the two ends. The germline CDR1 and CDR2 sequences are SGHAT and FQNNGV. TCRdb's copy holds only in-frame clones and misses some; the assay was immunoSEQ multiplex PCR. The data contain some 70,000 clones, about 90% of them singletons. Regarding the study as a whole: Oligoclonal CD8+ Temra expansion after nadir drove photon patients' diversity drop. Post-nadir TCR diversity decline inversely tracked overall survival among those who died. Proton therapy kept repertoires fairly stable, unlike photons, which gained effector/memory cells.

The TCR originated in a man older than 75 with esophageal cancer. Specimen: peripheral blood, collected from a patient treated with proton-based radiotherapy. The chain couples TRBV11-2 to TRBJ2-7; possible D gene TRBD2, 6 bases. The CDR3 spells CASSLDFSGDEQYF. CDR3 DNA sequence: TGTGCCAGCAGCTTAGACTTCTCGGGGGACGAGCAGTACTTC.